This passage covers 8 T cell receptor beta chains from one sample sequenced in a study of T-cell reconstitution after alpha-beta-depleted transplantation in children. The TCRbeta library incorporated unique molecular identifiers. TCRdb re-derived calls from the PCR reads in MiXCR, one entry per CDR3 protein. The repertoire includes approximately 290,000 distinct CDR3 sequences, roughly 12% of them detected once, and about 20% sits in the top ten. This sample comprised peripheral blood, obtained 180 days after TCRalphabeta/CD19-depleted stem cell transplant. The receptor source for this set is a male patient between 2 and 15 years old who had a stem cell transplant for chronic granulomatous disease, so the T cells may come from the graft donor.

This clonotype occurred a few times. The chain employs TRBV12-3 or TRBV12-4 and TRBJ2-1; 14 bases are shared with TRBD2. CDR3 length: 18 residues. J lost 4 bases, V lost 1 base, and 6 bases had no gene match. CDR3 region: CASSLGLAGGPWYNEQFF. Here the CDR3 DNA reads TGTGCCAGCAGTTTAGGACTAGCGGGAGGGCCTTGGTACAATGAGCAGTTCTTC.

This clonotype has ten or more counts. The chain joins TRBV6-6 to TRBJ2-7; D could derive from TRBD1 or TRBD2 (5 bases each). This CDR3 has 13 amino acids. Trimming pared 6 bases from V and 2 bases from J, leaving 11 bases between. CDR1 and CDR2 (germline): MNHNY, SVGAGI (reference sequence). The CDR3: CASRKGSTYEQYF. In DNA form, the CDR3 reads TGTGCCAGCAGGAAGGGGAGCACCTACGAGCAGTACTTC.

This clonotype was seen ten or more times. The chain combines TRBV20-1 with TRBJ2-1; D uncertain. V lost 5 bases to trimming and J lost 2 bases, with 13 bases between them. Germline V gives CDR1 DFQATT, CDR2 SNEGSKA (reference sequence). This CDR3 spans 14 amino acids. The CDR3 nucleotides are TGCAGTGCTCGAAGCTCCGGTCCCTACAATGAGCAGTTCTTC. This translates into CSARSSGPYNEQFF.

This clonotype showed up many times. V gene TRBV29-1 combines with J gene TRBJ1-2, with D maybe TRBD1 (5 bases). The CDR3 totals 11 residues. The germline V gene encodes CDR1 SQVTM and CDR2 ANQGSEA. Trimming stripped 6 bases from V and 3 bases from J, with 8 bases between. The CDR3 nucleotides are TGCAGCGTCTACAGGTACTATGGCTACACCTTC. Protein sequence: CSVYRYYGYTF. Based on the CDR3 plus reference TRBV29-1 and TRBJ1-2, the full variable domain is SAVISQKPSRDICQRGTSLTIQCQVDSQVTMMFWYRQQPGQSLTLIATANQGSEATYESGFVIDKFPISRPNLTFSTLTVSNMSPEDSSIYLCSVYRYYGYTFGSGTRLTVV.

This clonotype was recorded many times. The rearrangement links TRBV6-2 or TRBV6-3 to TRBJ2-5, with TRBD1 matching 11 bases. J gave up 0 bases and V 6 bases, and 9 bases lay outside the gene matches. The CDR3 is 17 residues long. Germline CDR1 MNHEY, CDR2 SVGEGT. The CDR3 DNA reads TGTGCCAGCAGACGGTTTGGACAGGGGGCGAACCAAGAGACCCAGTACTTC. Translating it yields CASRRFGQGANQETQYF.

This clonotype appeared a few times. The chain has TRBV18 and TRBJ2-1; D not certain. The CDR3 runs to 12 residues. Germline V gene lookup returns CDR1 KGHSH and CDR2 LQKENI. Deletions cut 2 bases from V and 7 bases from J, with 6 bases between. The CDR3 is CASSPVQNEQFF. The CDR3 DNA follows: TGTGCCAGCTCACCAGTGCAGAATGAGCAGTTCTTC. Variable domain in full (rest from reference TRBV18 and TRBJ2-1): NAGVMQNPRHLVRRRGQEARLRCSPMKGHSHVYWYRQLPEEGLKFMVYLQKENIIDESGMPKERFSAEFPKEGPSILRIQQVVRGDSAAYFCASSPVQNEQFFGPGTRLTVL.

At least ten counts were recorded for this clonotype. The chain is built from TRBV20-1 and TRBJ2-5, with 8 bases fitting TRBD2. CDR3 length: 17 residues. The ends lost 6 bases at V and 0 bases at J; junction bases unmatched: 15. Germline V CDR1 and CDR2: DFQATT, SNEGSKA (reference sequence). As DNA, the CDR3 is TGCAGTGCCGAGCTTTTGGAGCGGGGGACCTACCAAGAGACCCAGTACTTC. Its protein is CSAELLERGTYQETQYF.

This clonotype was detected ten times or more. V gene TRBV28 combines with J gene TRBJ1-5; TRBD1 matches 7 bases. CDR1 and CDR2 (germline): MDHEN, SYDVKM. The CDR3 totals 12 residues. CDR3 region: CAGGGPNQPQHF. CDR3 DNA: TGTGCAGGGGGCGGACCAAATCAGCCCCAGCATTTT.